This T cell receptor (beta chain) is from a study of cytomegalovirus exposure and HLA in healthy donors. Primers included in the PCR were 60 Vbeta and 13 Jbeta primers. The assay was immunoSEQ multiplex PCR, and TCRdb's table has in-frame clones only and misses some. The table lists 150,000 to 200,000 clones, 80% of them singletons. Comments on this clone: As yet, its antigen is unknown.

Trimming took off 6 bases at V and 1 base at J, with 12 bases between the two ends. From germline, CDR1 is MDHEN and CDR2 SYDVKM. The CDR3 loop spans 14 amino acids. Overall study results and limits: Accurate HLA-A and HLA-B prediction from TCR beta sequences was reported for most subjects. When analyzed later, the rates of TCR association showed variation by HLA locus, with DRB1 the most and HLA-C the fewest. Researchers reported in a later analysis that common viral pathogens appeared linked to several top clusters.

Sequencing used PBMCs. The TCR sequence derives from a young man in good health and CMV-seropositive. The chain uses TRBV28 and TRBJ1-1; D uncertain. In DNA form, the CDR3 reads TGTGCCAGCAGCGAACGAGGTGGGAACACTGAAGCTTTCTTT. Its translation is CASSERGGNTEAFF.